A selection of T cell receptor beta chains follows, all from one sample in a study of blood T cell repertoires in COVID-19. Sequencing used immunoSEQ multiplex PCR; TCRdb keeps in-frame clones, though not all of them. The data show some 30,000 clones, with roughly 82% seen just once and about an eighth held by the top ten. The sequenced material came from peripheral blood. These receptors were taken from a human donor in a cohort sampled during active COVID-19. Both conserved end residues are part of each CDR3. A D gene is named only where the DNA matches it firmly. Size is omitted from some rows. Given values are once, few, many or a class for expanded clones.

D gene: -
clone size: few
J gene: TRBJ2-7
V gene: TRBV7-3
CDR3 protein: CASSPPGLTYEQYF
CDR3 DNA: TGTGCCAGCAGCCCACCGGGACTGACCTACGAGCAGTACTTC

D gene: -
clone size: -
J gene: TRBJ2-7
V gene: TRBV5-1
CDR3 protein: CASSLTGSYEQYF
CDR3 DNA: TGCGCCAGCAGCTTAACAGGGTCCTACGAGCAGTACTTC

D gene: TRBD1
clone size: once
J gene: TRBJ1-2
V gene: TRBV4-1
CDR3 protein: CASSPRGQIYGYTF
CDR3 DNA: TGCGCCAGCAGCCCAAGGGGACAGATCTATGGCTACACCTTC

D gene: TRBD2
clone size: -
J gene: TRBJ2-1
V gene: TRBV28
CDR3 protein: CASSFAGEYNEQFF
CDR3 DNA: TGTGCCAGCAGTTTCGCGGGGGAGTACAATGAGCAGTTCTTC

D gene: -
clone size: -
J gene: TRBJ1-2
V gene: TRBV7-2
CDR3 protein: CASSLQGGYTF
CDR3 DNA: TGTGCCAGCAGCCTCCAGGGAGGCTACACCTTC

D gene: -
clone size: -
J gene: TRBJ1-2
V gene: TRBV6-6
CDR3 protein: CATRSGQLHGYTF
CDR3 DNA: TGTGCCACACGCTCCGGACAGCTACATGGCTACACCTTC

D gene: -
clone size: once
J gene: TRBJ2-3
V gene: TRBV5-1
CDR3 protein: CASSWGGTDTQYF
CDR3 DNA: TGCGCCAGCAGCTGGGGGGGCACAGATACGCAGTATTTT

D gene: -
clone size: -
J gene: TRBJ2-4
V gene: TRBV5-4
CDR3 protein: CASSFRETKNIQYF
CDR3 DNA: TGTGCCAGCAGCTTTCGGGAAACCAAAAACATTCAGTACTTC

D gene: -
clone size: -
J gene: TRBJ2-7
V gene: TRBV27
CDR3 protein: CASSFRDIQGPREQYF
CDR3 DNA: TGTGCCAGCAGTTTCCGGGATATACAGGGACCGCGCGAGCAGTACTTC

D gene: -
clone size: -
J gene: TRBJ1-2
V gene: TRBV19
CDR3 protein: CATGDYGYTF
CDR3 DNA: TGTGCCACCGGGGACTATGGCTACACCTTC

D gene: -
clone size: few
J gene: TRBJ2-1
V gene: TRBV10-3
CDR3 protein: CAIRADGSGDEQFF
CDR3 DNA: TGTGCCATCAGGGCCGACGGGAGTGGCGATGAGCAGTTCTTC

D gene: TRBD2
clone size: -
J gene: TRBJ2-7
V gene: TRBV14
CDR3 protein: CASSPPGGAGQQYF
CDR3 DNA: TGTGCCAGCAGCCCCCCCGGGGGGGCCGGTCAGCAGTACTTC

D gene: TRBD1
clone size: few
J gene: TRBJ1-5
V gene: TRBV4-1
CDR3 protein: CASSQAGQGLQPQHF
CDR3 DNA: TGCGCCAGCAGCCAAGCGGGACAGGGGCTCCAGCCCCAGCATTTT

D gene: TRBD1
clone size: once
J gene: TRBJ2-1
V gene: TRBV29-1
CDR3 protein: CSVRDRGTYNEQFF
CDR3 DNA: TGCAGCGTTCGGGACAGGGGCACCTACAATGAGCAGTTCTTC

D gene: -
clone size: -
J gene: TRBJ1-3
V gene: TRBV28
CDR3 protein: CASSWGGANTIYF
CDR3 DNA: TGTGCCAGCAGCTGGGGGGGCGCAAACACCATATATTTT

D gene: -
clone size: -
J gene: TRBJ1-2
V gene: TRBV5-6
CDR3 protein: CASSPPTVGSYGYTF
CDR3 DNA: TGTGCCAGCAGCCCTCCTACAGTTGGGAGCTATGGCTACACCTTC

D gene: -
clone size: -
J gene: TRBJ2-5
V gene: TRBV5-1
CDR3 protein: CASSLVGQYQETQYF
CDR3 DNA: TGCGCCAGCAGCTTGGTCGGACAGTACCAAGAGACCCAGTACTTC

D gene: TRBD1
clone size: few
J gene: TRBJ2-1
V gene: TRBV4-1
CDR3 protein: CASSQRQGGYNEQFF
CDR3 DNA: TGCGCCAGCAGCCAGAGACAGGGTGGGTACAATGAGCAGTTCTTC

D gene: TRBD1
clone size: -
J gene: TRBJ2-1
V gene: TRBV7-2
CDR3 protein: CASSTRQGFSYNEQFF
CDR3 DNA: TGTGCCAGCAGCACCCGACAGGGGTTTTCCTACAATGAGCAGTTCTTC

D gene: TRBD1
clone size: many
J gene: TRBJ2-5
V gene: TRBV20-1
CDR3 protein: CSASPYRGQGQETQYF
CDR3 DNA: TGCAGTGCTAGTCCTTACAGGGGGCAGGGCCAAGAGACCCAGTACTTC

D gene: TRBD1
clone size: -
J gene: TRBJ1-2
V gene: TRBV6-2/TRBV6-3
CDR3 protein: CASSPSDRGSNYGYTF
CDR3 DNA: TGTGCCAGCAGCCCCTCGGACAGGGGAAGTAACTATGGCTACACCTTC

D gene: -
clone size: few
J gene: TRBJ1-1
V gene: TRBV27
CDR3 protein: CASSRREDTEAFF
CDR3 DNA: TGTGCCAGCAGTCGCAGGGAAGACACTGAAGCTTTCTTT

D gene: -
clone size: -
J gene: TRBJ2-2
V gene: TRBV27
CDR3 protein: CASSSGQNTGELFF
CDR3 DNA: TGTGCCAGCAGTTCGGGACAAAACACCGGGGAGCTGTTTTTT

D gene: TRBD1
clone size: -
J gene: TRBJ2-1
V gene: TRBV4-1
CDR3 protein: CASSHPPGGVGEQFF
CDR3 DNA: TGCGCCAGCAGCCACCCCCCAGGGGGCGTGGGTGAGCAGTTCTTC

D gene: TRBD2
clone size: -
J gene: TRBJ2-3
V gene: TRBV2
CDR3 protein: CASRDGLAGGQDTQYF
CDR3 DNA: TGTGCCAGCAGGGATGGACTAGCGGGGGGGCAAGATACGCAGTATTTT

D gene: TRBD1
clone size: -
J gene: TRBJ1-5
V gene: TRBV5-6
CDR3 protein: CASSHDRDRDNQPQHF
CDR3 DNA: TGTGCCAGCAGCCACGACCGGGACAGGGATAATCAGCCCCAGCATTTT

D gene: -
clone size: few
J gene: TRBJ2-6
V gene: TRBV2
CDR3 protein: CASTPGSGANVLTF
CDR3 DNA: TGTGCCAGCACCCCGGGTTCTGGGGCCAACGTCCTGACTTTC

D gene: TRBD2
clone size: -
J gene: TRBJ2-3
V gene: TRBV5-1
CDR3 protein: CASSLLAGGGGDTQYF
CDR3 DNA: TGCGCCAGCAGCTTACTAGCGGGGGGCGGGGGAGATACGCAGTATTTT

D gene: TRBD1
clone size: -
J gene: TRBJ1-5
V gene: TRBV19
CDR3 protein: CASRRTGGNQPQHF
CDR3 DNA: TGTGCCAGTAGGAGGACAGGGGGCAATCAGCCCCAGCATTTT

D gene: TRBD1
clone size: -
J gene: TRBJ2-5
V gene: TRBV9
CDR3 protein: CASSVGRQGAGETQYF
CDR3 DNA: TGTGCCAGCAGCGTAGGACGACAGGGGGCGGGAGAGACCCAGTACTTC

D gene: -
clone size: -
J gene: TRBJ1-6
V gene: TRBV19
CDR3 protein: CASISGHGRSPLHF
CDR3 DNA: TGTGCCAGTATTTCAGGACACGGTCGCTCACCCCTCCACTTT

D gene: TRBD1
clone size: -
J gene: TRBJ1-4
V gene: TRBV28
CDR3 protein: CASSLLGGDREEKLFF
CDR3 DNA: TGTGCCAGCAGTCTCCTGGGGGGGGACAGGGAGGAAAAACTGTTTTTT

D gene: TRBD1
clone size: few
J gene: TRBJ1-2
V gene: TRBV6-6
CDR3 protein: CASSYDRVASYGYTF
CDR3 DNA: TGTGCCAGCAGTTACGACAGGGTGGCCTCCTATGGCTACACCTTC

D gene: -
clone size: -
J gene: TRBJ1-5
V gene: TRBV5-1
CDR3 protein: CASSLGGPNQPQHF
CDR3 DNA: TGCGCCAGCAGCTTGGGAGGGCCCAATCAGCCCCAGCATTTT

D gene: -
clone size: few
J gene: TRBJ1-4
V gene: TRBV11-1
CDR3 protein: CASSTGEPPNEKLFF
CDR3 DNA: TGTGCCAGCAGCACGGGGGAACCACCAAATGAAAAACTGTTTTTT

D gene: -
clone size: -
J gene: TRBJ1-1
V gene: TRBV30
CDR3 protein: CAWSRGVGTEAFF
CDR3 DNA: TGTGCCTGGAGTCGGGGGGTGGGAACTGAAGCTTTCTTT

D gene: -
clone size: -
J gene: TRBJ1-5
V gene: TRBV6-5
CDR3 protein: CASSYVRGSNQPQHF
CDR3 DNA: TGTGCCAGCAGTTACGTGCGGGGTAGCAATCAGCCCCAGCATTTT

D gene: TRBD2
clone size: -
J gene: TRBJ2-5
V gene: TRBV7-6
CDR3 protein: CASSLRASGGALETQYF
CDR3 DNA: TGTGCCAGCAGCTTAAGGGCTAGCGGGGGGGCCTTAGAGACCCAGTACTTC

D gene: TRBD2
clone size: -
J gene: TRBJ2-5
V gene: TRBV7-8
CDR3 protein: CASSLGLAGLQETQYF
CDR3 DNA: TGTGCCAGCAGCCTCGGCCTAGCGGGTCTACAAGAGACCCAGTACTTC

D gene: TRBD2
clone size: -
J gene: TRBJ2-1
V gene: TRBV19
CDR3 protein: CASSLFGGAYNEQFF
CDR3 DNA: TGTGCCAGTAGCCTCTTCGGGGGGGCCTACAATGAGCAGTTCTTC

D gene: -
clone size: -
J gene: TRBJ2-6
V gene: TRBV18
CDR3 protein: CASSQGVPGANVLTF
CDR3 DNA: TGTGCCAGCTCACAAGGGGTGCCCGGGGCCAACGTCCTGACTTTC